This T cell receptor beta chain was observed in a study of cytomegalovirus exposure and HLA in healthy donors. Whole-study findings and limits: Common viral pathogens seemed to be connected with several of the most significant clusters, according to a later analysis.

Trimming pared 4 bases from V and 2 bases from J, leaving 12 bases between. Per the germline V gene, CDR1 is SQVTM and CDR2 is ANQGSEA. This CDR3 contains 13 residues. PCR was performed using 60 Vbeta and 13 Jbeta primers. Method: immunoSEQ multiplex PCR; TCRdb's copy keeps in-frame clones and lacks some. Of 75,000 to 100,000 clones in the sample, around 77% are singletons; the top ten hold roughly 3%. At the time of sampling, donors were nominally healthy, though unrecorded immune exposures were likely. Comment on this clone: Its matching antigen is unknown.

The source is a man aged 40-49 years in good health and CMV-seronegative. The chain has TRBV29-1 and TRBJ2-7; tentatively, D is TRBD2 (6 bases). The sample comprised PBMCs. The CDR3 nucleotides read TGCAGCGTTGGGGGACTGGGGACCTACGAGCAGTACTTC. This sequence encodes CSVGGLGTYEQYF.